This passage covers 19 T cell receptor beta chains from one sample sequenced in a study of T-cell memory formation after mild COVID-19 (dated by TCRdb to the early 2020s). The library was made by 5' RACE. Sequencing took place on an Illumina NovaSeq 6000. TCRdb trimmed public reads at Q25 via fastp, called clones via MiXCR and kept in-frame beta chains. Each entry is one CDR3 protein sequence, shown with its most common DNA and genes. The sample table shows 150,000 to 200,000 distinct CDR3 sequences, and approximately 17% are seen once. Together, the top ten hold 3.9% of the sample. Sequencing input: PBMCs or a T cell subset sorted from them (not recorded which). These receptors were obtained from a man aged 18 to 35 who had mild COVID-19 (a few samples of this study predate the infection). The sample titles of this study are shuffled in the database, so cell type and time point are left out; the donor was told from shared clones.

This clonotype was recorded a few times. CDR3 amino acids: CATSRVAGGFNTGELFF. CDR3 DNA: TGTGCCACCAGCAGGGTAGCGGGGGGCTTTAACACCGGGGAGCTGTTTTTT. This chain links TRBV15 with TRBJ2-2, with 10 nucleotides matching TRBD2. V shed 3 bases and J 2 bases; nucleotides not matched to a gene: 6. Germline V gene lookup returns CDR1 LNHNV and CDR2 YYDKDF (reference sequence). The CDR3 runs 17 residues.

This clonotype was recorded a few times. The rearrangement joins TRBV20-1 to TRBJ2-1, with TRBD2 matching 11 bases. Per the germline V gene, CDR1 is DFQATT and CDR2 is SNEGSKA (reference sequence). The CDR3 consists of 14 residues. V dropped 4 bases and J dropped 9; count of bases not matched to a gene: 8. The CDR3, as DNA: TGCAGTGCTATACTAGCGGGGGCTCGTCGTGAGCAGTTCTTC. It translates to CSAILAGARREQFF.

This chain links TRBV7-2 with TRBJ2-1; maybe TRBD2 (5 bases). The CDR3 consists of 14 residues. Germline V gives CDR1 SGHTA, CDR2 FQGNSA. Trimming took 8 bases from V and 2 from J, leaving 13 bases between them. CDR3 nucleotide sequence: TGTGCCAGCTCTCGGGATTTCGCCTACAATGAGCAGTTCTTC. Amino acid sequence: CASSRDFAYNEQFF.

This clonotype was found a few times. V and J are TRBV20-1 and TRBJ2-7; 8 positions match TRBD2. V dropped 7 bases and J dropped 3; count of bases not matched to a gene: 11. CDR1 is DFQATT, CDR2 SNEGSKA, per germline (reference sequence). There are 14 residues in the CDR3. In nucleotides, the CDR3 is TGCAGTGTTCTCCGGGAGGGGTTTAACTACGAGCAGTACTTC. Its protein is CSVLREGFNYEQYF.

This clonotype was seen a few times. The V and J genes are TRBV11-2 and TRBJ2-7, with 11 bases fitting TRBD1. CDR1 SGHAT and CDR2 FQNNGV come from the germline V gene. The CDR3 is made up of 16 amino acids. Unmatched junction bases numbered 7, after V lost 6 bases and J lost 0 bases. As DNA, the CDR3 is TGTGCCAGCAGAATAACCGGGACAGGGGGCTCCTACGAGCAGTACTTC. Translating it yields CASRITGTGGSYEQYF.

This chain connects TRBV10-3 to TRBJ2-7; weak D call: TRBD1 (5 bases). CDR3 size: 16 residues. The germline CDR1 and CDR2 sequences are ENHRY and SYGVKD. The V gene lost 2 bases and the J gene lost 5 bases, with 19 bases spanning the gap. The CDR3 region has the DNA TGTGCCATCAGTGAGGACGGCAGGGTGGGAAGGGACGAGCAGTACGTC. Its protein product is CAISEDGRVGRDEQYV.

The chain carries TRBV6-5 and TRBJ2-1, with TRBD2 identical over 12 bases. CDR1 is MNHEY and CDR2 is SVGAGI in the germline V gene. The CDR3 length is 16 residues. The V gene end was trimmed by 6 bases and the J gene end by 5 bases; junction bases not matched to a gene: 8. The CDR3 DNA sequence: TGTGCCAGCAGCGTCCCCGGACTAGCGGGGAACAATGAGCAGTTCTTC. It is translated as CASSVPGLAGNNEQFF.

The rearrangement uses TRBV7-7 and TRBJ2-1, with 9 bases aligning to TRBD1. CDR1 SSHAT and CDR2 FNYEAQ come from the germline V gene (reference sequence). The CDR3 extends over 16 amino acids. Trimming removed 5 bases from V and 8 bases from J; junction bases left unmatched: 13. The CDR3 sequence: CASSATAGTGRDEQFF. The CDR3 DNA reads as TGTGCCAGCAGCGCAACCGCCGGGACAGGGAGAGATGAGCAGTTCTTC.

The chain combines TRBV29-1 with TRBJ1-3; D is unresolved. V was clipped by 4 bases and J by 8 bases, with 9 bases between them. Germline CDR1 SQVTM, CDR2 ANQGSEA. The CDR3 consists of 11 residues. The CDR3 spells CSVGDRYTIYF. The CDR3 region has the DNA TGCAGCGTTGGGGATCGTTACACCATATATTTT.

CDR3 sequence: CSASGGSGPYEQYF. The CDR3, as DNA: TGCAGTGCTAGTGGAGGTAGCGGGCCTTACGAGCAGTACTTC. The chain links TRBV20-1 to TRBJ2-7, with TRBD2 identical over 7 bases. The CDR3 has 14 residues. Trimming at V came to 3 bases and at J to 4 bases, leaving 9 bases not matched to a gene. Germline V CDR1 and CDR2: DFQATT, SNEGSKA (reference sequence).

This rearrangement joins TRBV5-1 to TRBJ2-3, with 11 bases identical to TRBD1. The CDR3 has 18 residues. The J segment lost 4 bases and the V segment lost 0 bases, leaving 10 bases of the junction unmatched. Germline V gene data show CDR1 as SGHRS and CDR2 as YFSETQ. The CDR3 protein is CASSLDIQGQGVSDTQYF. The CDR3 DNA sequence: TGCGCCAGCAGCTTGGATATCCAGGGACAGGGGGTATCAGATACGCAGTATTTT.

The genes are TRBV5-1 and TRBJ2-1; 11 bases match TRBD2. From germline, CDR1 is SGHRS and CDR2 YFSETQ. J lost 8 bases, V lost 5 bases, and 9 bases had no gene match. The CDR3 has 15 residues. The CDR3 nucleotides read TGCGCCAGCAGGCTTCCGGGACTAGCGGTCGATGAGCAGTTCTTC. The encoded protein is CASRLPGLAVDEQFF.

This clonotype was seen more than once but under ten times. The V call is TRBV5-1, the J call TRBJ1-6; 7 bases are shared with TRBD1. V trimming: 4 bases; J trimming: 7 bases; junction bases outside the gene matches: 8. The V gene's germline CDR1 is SGHRS and CDR2 YFSETQ. The CDR3 spans 15 residues. This CDR3 reads CASSTSTGPNSPLHF. CDR3 coding DNA: TGCGCCAGCAGCACTTCGACAGGGCCCAATTCACCCCTCCACTTT.

The table lists this clonotype with a few counts. The V gene is TRBV7-9, the J gene TRBJ2-3, with 10 nucleotides matching TRBD2. This CDR3 is 16 amino acids long. J lost 5 bases, V lost 1 base, and 6 bases had no gene match. Germline values: CDR1 SEHNR, CDR2 FQNEAQ (reference sequence). For the CDR3, the DNA is TGTGCCAGCAGCTTAGAGGGACTAGCGACAGGAGATACGCAGTATTTT. It translates to CASSLEGLATGDTQYF.

The chain joins TRBV28 to TRBJ2-7; the match to TRBD2 covers 9 bases. The J segment lost 6 bases and the V segment lost 2 bases, leaving 11 bases of the junction unmatched. The CDR3 is made up of 16 amino acids. The germline V gene encodes CDR1 MDHEN and CDR2 SYDVKM. CDR3 loop: CASSLPPGLASSEQYF. DNA of the CDR3: TGTGCCAGCAGTTTACCGCCGGGACTAGCTTCTTCCGAGCAGTACTTC. Using reference TRBV28 and TRBJ2-7 for the parts outside the CDR3, the full variable domain is DVKVTQSSRYLVKRTGEKVFLECVQDMDHENMFWYRQDPGLGLRLIYFSYDVKMKEKGDIPEGYSVSREKKERFSLILESASTNQTSMYLCASSLPPGLASSEQYFGPGTRLTVT.

The rearrangement joins TRBV5-1 to TRBJ2-3, with D unclear. This CDR3 comprises 14 residues. V was pared by 4 bases and J by 5 bases, with 14 bases between. The germline V gene encodes CDR1 SGHRS and CDR2 YFSETQ. CDR3 nucleotides: TGCGCCAGCAGCATGGCAGTGGGTATAGATACGCAGTATTTT. Encoded protein: CASSMAVGIDTQYF.

V is TRBV28 and J is TRBJ1-4; D is perhaps TRBD1 (5 bases). The CDR3 length is 13 residues. Germline V CDR1 and CDR2: MDHEN, SYDVKM. Trimming shortened V by 7 bases and J by 4 bases, and 10 bases separated the two germline ends. The CDR3 DNA follows: TGTGCCAGCACCGACAGCGTTAATGAAAAACTGTTTTTT. Protein product: CASTDSVNEKLFF.

The chain carries TRBV11-3 and TRBJ2-5; TRBD2 matches 14 bases. Per the germline V gene, CDR1 is SGHNT and CDR2 is YENEEA. Losses at the gene ends were 5 bases for V and 2 bases for J; bases not matched to a gene: 7. The CDR3 is 17 amino acids. The DNA for the CDR3 is TGTGCCAGCAGCCTAGGACTAGCGGGGGGCAGTCAAGAGACCCAGTACTTC. Translating it yields CASSLGLAGGSQETQYF.

This chain links TRBV20-1 with TRBJ2-7; TRBD2 is a possible D gene (5 bases). V shed 3 bases and J shed 2 bases, with 8 bases lying between them. CDR3 length: 12 residues. Germline CDR1 reads DFQATT; CDR2 reads SNEGSKA (reference sequence). CDR3 nucleotides: TGCAGTGCTAGTGCGGGCCCCTACGAGCAGTACTTC. This sequence encodes CSASAGPYEQYF.